This T cell receptor beta chain is from a study of OX40 agonist ivuxolimab in advanced cancers. Looking at the study overall: Ivuxolimab was administered intravenously to patients at 0.01 to 10 mg/kg every 2 weeks.

Germline-derived CDR1 and CDR2 are SNHLY and FYNNEI. The CDR3 runs 14 residues. Between the trimmed V and J ends, which lost 6 bases and 0 bases, there was a span of 8 bases. Blood draws occurred at baseline, cycle 4 day 1, and cycle 7 day 1. TCRdb keeps only in-frame clones here, not all; method: immunoSEQ multiplex PCR. The table includes some 99,000 clones, about four fifths detected once. Sample: CD4+ or CD8+ T cells sorted from blood, taken in a trial of the OX40 agonist ivuxolimab. This clonotype was sampled from an adult with an advanced solid tumor such as melanoma, head and neck, liver or kidney cancer. The chain is built from TRBV2 and TRBJ2-2, with D possibly matching TRBD1 (6 bases). CDR3 loop: CASRGQANTGELFF. In DNA form, the CDR3 reads TGTGCCAGCAGGGGACAAGCGAACACCGGGGAGCTGTTTTTT.